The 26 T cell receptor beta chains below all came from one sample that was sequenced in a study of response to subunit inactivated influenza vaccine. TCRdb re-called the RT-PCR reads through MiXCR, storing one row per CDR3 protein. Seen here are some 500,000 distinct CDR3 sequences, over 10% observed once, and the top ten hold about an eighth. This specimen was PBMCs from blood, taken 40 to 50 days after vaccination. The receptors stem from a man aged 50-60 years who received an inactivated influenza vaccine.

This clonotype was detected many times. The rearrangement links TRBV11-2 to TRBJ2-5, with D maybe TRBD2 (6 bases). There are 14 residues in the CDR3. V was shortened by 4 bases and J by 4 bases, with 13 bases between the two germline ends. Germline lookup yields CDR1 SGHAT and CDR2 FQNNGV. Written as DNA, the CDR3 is TGTGCCAGCAGCTCACCGGGGGATTCAGAGACCCAGTACTTC. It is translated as CASSSPGDSETQYF.

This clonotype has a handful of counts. As DNA, the CDR3 is TGTGCCAGCAGCCCGGCCCGGTCCAGCTGGACGTTCTTC. It codes for CASSPARSSWTFF. The rearrangement joins TRBV7-9 to TRBJ2-1; D remains unclear. Trimming removed 5 bases from V and 15 bases from J, with 20 bases in between. The CDR3 spans 13 residues. Germline V gene lookup returns CDR1 SEHNR and CDR2 FQNEAQ (reference sequence).

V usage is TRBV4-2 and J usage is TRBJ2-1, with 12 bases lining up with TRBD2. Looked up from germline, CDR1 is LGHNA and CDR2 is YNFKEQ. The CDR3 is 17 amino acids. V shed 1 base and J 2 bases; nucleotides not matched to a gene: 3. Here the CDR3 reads CASSQGLAGGPYNEQFF. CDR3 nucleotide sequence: TGTGCCAGCAGCCAAGGCCTAGCGGGAGGGCCCTACAATGAGCAGTTCTTC.

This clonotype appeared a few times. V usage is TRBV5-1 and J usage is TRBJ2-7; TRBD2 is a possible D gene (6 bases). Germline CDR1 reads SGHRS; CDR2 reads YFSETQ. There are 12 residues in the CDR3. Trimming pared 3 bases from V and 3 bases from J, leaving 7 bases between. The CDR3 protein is CASSWRDYEQYF. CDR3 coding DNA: TGCGCCAGCAGCTGGCGGGACTACGAGCAGTACTTC.

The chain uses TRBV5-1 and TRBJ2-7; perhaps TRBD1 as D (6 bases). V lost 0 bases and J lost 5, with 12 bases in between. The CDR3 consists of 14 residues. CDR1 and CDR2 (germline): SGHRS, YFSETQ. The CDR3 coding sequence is TGCGCCAGCAGCTTGGTACAGGGTGTCGACGAGCAGTACTTC. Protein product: CASSLVQGVDEQYF. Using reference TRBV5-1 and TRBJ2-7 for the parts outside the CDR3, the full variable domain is KAGVTQTPRYLIKTRGQQVTLSCSPISGHRSVSWYQQTPGQGLQFLFEYFSETQRNKGNFPGRFSGRQFSNSRSEMNVSTLELGDSALYLCASSLVQGVDEQYFGPGTRLTVT.

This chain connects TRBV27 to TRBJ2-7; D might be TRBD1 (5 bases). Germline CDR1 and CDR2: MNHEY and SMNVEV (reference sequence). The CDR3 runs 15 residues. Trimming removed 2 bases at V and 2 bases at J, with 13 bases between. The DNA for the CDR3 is TGTGCCAGCAGTTTACAGGGCGCCGTTGCCTACGAGCAGTACTTC. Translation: CASSLQGAVAYEQYF.

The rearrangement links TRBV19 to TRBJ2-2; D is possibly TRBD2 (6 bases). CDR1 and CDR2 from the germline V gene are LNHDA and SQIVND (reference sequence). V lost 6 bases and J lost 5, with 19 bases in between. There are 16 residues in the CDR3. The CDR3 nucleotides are TGTGCCAGTAGAACTACGCGGGGACGTGGGACCGGGGAGCTGTTTTTT. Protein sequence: CASRTTRGRGTGELFF.

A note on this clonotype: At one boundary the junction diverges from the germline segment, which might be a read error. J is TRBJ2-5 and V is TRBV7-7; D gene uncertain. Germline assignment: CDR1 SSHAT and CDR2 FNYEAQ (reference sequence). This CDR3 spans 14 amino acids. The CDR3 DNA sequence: TGTGCTAGCAGCTGGGCCGAGGCTGGGGAGACCCAGTACTTC. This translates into CASSWAEAGETQYF.

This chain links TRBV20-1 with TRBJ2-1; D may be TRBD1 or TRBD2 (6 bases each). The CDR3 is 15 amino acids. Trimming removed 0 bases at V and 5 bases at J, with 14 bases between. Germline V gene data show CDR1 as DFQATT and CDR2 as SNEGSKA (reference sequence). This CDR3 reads CSARDLKGEDNEQFF. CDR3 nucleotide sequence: TGCAGTGCTAGAGATCTCAAGGGGGAGGACAATGAGCAGTTCTTC.

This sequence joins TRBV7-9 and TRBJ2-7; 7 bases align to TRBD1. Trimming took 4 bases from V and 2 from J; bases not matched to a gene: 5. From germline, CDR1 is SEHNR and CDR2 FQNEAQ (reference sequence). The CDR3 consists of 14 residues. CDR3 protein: CASSSGQIPYEQYF. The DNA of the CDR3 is TGTGCCAGCAGCTCGGGACAGATACCCTACGAGCAGTACTTC.

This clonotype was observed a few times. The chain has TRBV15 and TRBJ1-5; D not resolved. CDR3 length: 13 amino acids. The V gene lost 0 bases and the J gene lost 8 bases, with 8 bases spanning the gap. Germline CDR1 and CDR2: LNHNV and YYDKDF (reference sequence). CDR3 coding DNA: TGTGCCACCAGCAGAGATGGAAGGGAGCCCCAGCATTTT. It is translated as CATSRDGREPQHF. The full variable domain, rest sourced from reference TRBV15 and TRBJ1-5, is DAMVIQNPRYQVTQFGKPVTLSCSQTLNHNVMYWYQQKSSQAPKLLFHYYDKDFNNEADTPDNFQSRRPNTSFCFLDIRSPGLGDTAMYLCATSRDGREPQHFGDGTRLSIL.

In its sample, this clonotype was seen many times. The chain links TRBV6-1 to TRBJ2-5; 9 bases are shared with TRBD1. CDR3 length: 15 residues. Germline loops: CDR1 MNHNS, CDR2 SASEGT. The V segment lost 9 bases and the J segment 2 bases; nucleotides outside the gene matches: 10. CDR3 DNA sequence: TGTGCCAGTGGATTACAGGGGGCGCAACAAGAGACCCAGTACTTC. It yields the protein CASGLQGAQQETQYF.

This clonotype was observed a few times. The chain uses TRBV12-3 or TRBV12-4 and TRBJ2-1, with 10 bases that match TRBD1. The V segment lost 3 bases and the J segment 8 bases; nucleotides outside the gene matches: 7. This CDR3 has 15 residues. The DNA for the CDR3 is TGTGCCAGCAGTTTGGCGGGACAGGGGAGCGATGAGCAGTTCTTC. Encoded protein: CASSLAGQGSDEQFF.

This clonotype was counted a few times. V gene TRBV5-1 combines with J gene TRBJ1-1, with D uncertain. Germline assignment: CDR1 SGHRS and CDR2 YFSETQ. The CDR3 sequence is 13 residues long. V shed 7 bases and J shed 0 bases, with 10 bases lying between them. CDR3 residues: CASQQYMNTEAFF. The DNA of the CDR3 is TGCGCCAGCCAACAGTACATGAACACTGAAGCTTTCTTT. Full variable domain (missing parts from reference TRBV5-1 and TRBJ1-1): KAGVTQTPRYLIKTRGQQVTLSCSPISGHRSVSWYQQTPGQGLQFLFEYFSETQRNKGNFPGRFSGRQFSNSRSEMNVSTLELGDSALYLCASQQYMNTEAFFGQGTRLTVV.

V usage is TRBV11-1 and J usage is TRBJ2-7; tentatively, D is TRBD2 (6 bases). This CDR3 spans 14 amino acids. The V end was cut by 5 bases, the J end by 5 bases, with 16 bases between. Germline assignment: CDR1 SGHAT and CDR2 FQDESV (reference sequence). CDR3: CASSKGGTPNEQYF. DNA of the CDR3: TGTGCCAGCAGCAAAGGAGGGACCCCGAACGAGCAGTACTTC.

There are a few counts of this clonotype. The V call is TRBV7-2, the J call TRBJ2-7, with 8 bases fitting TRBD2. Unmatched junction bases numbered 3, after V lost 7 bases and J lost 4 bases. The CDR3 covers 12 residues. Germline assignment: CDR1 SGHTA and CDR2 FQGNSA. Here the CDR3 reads CASTSSGYEQYF. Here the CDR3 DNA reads TGTGCCAGCACCTCTAGCGGGTACGAGCAGTACTTC.

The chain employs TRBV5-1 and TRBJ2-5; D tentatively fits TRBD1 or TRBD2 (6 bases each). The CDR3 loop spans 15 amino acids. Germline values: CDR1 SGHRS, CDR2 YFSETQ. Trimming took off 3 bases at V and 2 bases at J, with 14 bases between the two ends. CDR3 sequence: CASSWGRGRQETQYF. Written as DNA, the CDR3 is TGCGCCAGCAGCTGGGGACGGGGGCGGCAAGAGACCCAGTACTTC.

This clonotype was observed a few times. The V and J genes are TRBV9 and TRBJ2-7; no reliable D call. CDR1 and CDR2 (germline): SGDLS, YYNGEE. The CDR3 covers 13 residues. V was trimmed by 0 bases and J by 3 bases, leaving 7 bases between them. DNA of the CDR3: TGTGCCAGCAGCGTAGCCAGCAACTACGAGCAGTACTTC. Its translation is CASSVASNYEQYF.

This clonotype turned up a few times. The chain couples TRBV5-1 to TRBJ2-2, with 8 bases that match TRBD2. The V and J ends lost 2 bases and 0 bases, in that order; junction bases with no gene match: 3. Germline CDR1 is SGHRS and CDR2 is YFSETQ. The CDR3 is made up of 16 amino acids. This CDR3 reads CASSLSSGSNTGELFF. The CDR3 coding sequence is TGCGCCAGCAGCTTATCTAGCGGGTCGAACACCGGGGAGCTGTTTTTT.

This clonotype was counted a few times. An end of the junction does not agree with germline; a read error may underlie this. For the CDR3, the DNA is TGCTGTGCTAGGGTCCTAGCTGCAAACCTAGCCAAAAACATTCAGTACTTC. Residues: CCARVLAANLAKNIQYF. The rearrangement uses TRBV20-1 and TRBJ2-4, with D tentatively TRBD2 (5 bases). This CDR3 comprises 17 residues. CDR1 is DFQATT, CDR2 SNEGSKA, per germline (reference sequence).

For the CDR3, the DNA is TGTGCCAGCAGCTTAGGCGGCAGGGGTACCGGGGAGCTGTTTTTT. Protein product: CASSLGGRGTGELFF. V gene TRBV7-2 combines with J gene TRBJ2-2; D perhaps matches TRBD1 (6 bases). The germline gives CDR1 SGHTA, CDR2 FQGNSA. The ends were cut back, 1 base at V and 5 bases at J, with 11 bases in the middle. The CDR3 contains 15 residues.

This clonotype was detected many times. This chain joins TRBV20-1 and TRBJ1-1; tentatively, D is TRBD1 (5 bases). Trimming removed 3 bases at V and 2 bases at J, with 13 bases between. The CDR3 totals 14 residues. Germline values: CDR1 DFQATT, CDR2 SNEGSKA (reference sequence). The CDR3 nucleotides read TGCAGTGCTAGGGAGGGACCGATTAACACTGAAGCTTTCTTT. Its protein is CSAREGPINTEAFF.

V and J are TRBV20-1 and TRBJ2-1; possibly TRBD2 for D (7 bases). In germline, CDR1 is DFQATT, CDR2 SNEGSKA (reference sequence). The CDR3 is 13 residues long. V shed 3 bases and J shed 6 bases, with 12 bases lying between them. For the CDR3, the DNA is TGCAGTGCTAGTTCCGGGGGGCCCAATGAGCAGTTCTTC. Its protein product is CSASSGGPNEQFF.

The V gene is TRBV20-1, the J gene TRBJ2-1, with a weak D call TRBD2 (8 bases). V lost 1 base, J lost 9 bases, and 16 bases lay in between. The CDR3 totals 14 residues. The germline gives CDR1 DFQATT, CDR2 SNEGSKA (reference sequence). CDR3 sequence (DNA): TGCAGTGCTAGAGTCCCGGGAGGGGGCGGTGAGCAGTTCTTC. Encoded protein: CSARVPGGGGEQFF.

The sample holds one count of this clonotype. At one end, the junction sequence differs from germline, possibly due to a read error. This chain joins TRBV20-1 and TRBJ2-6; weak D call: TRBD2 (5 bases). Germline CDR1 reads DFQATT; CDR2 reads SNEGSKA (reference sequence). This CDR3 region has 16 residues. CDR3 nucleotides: TGCTGTGCTAGAGATCACGGGAACTCTGGGGCCAACGTCCTGACTTTC. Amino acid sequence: CCARDHGNSGANVLTF.

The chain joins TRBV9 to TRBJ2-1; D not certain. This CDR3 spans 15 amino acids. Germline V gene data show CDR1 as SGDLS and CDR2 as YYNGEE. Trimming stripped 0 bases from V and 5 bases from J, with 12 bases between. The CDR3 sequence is CASSVEETLHNEQFF. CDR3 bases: TGTGCCAGCAGCGTAGAGGAGACACTCCACAATGAGCAGTTCTTC. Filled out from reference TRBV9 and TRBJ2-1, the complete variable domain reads DSGVTQTPKHLITATGQRVTLRCSPRSGDLSVYWYQQSLDQGLQFLIQYYNGEERAKGNILERFSAQQFPDLHSELNLSSLELGDSALYFCASSVEETLHNEQFFGPGTRLTVL.